This T cell receptor beta chain was obtained from a study of post-analysis software for immune sequencing data. For the study at large: In terms of disease course, relapsing-remitting, secondary progressive and progressive-relapsing multiple sclerosis were included. Study findings and constraints: F-measure co-clustering was strong for batch-matched samples. Patients had higher frequencies than controls of a handful of TRBV segments, including TRBV5-6, TRBV5-1 and TRBV20-1. There was significantly lower normalized Chao1 diversity in multiple sclerosis patients than in controls.

cDNA libraries for TCR beta contained unique molecular identifiers. The source material, about 0.95 to 11 million T cells, gave rise to 510,000 or so cDNA molecules. MiXCR was run by TCRdb on the PCR reads, yielding one entry per CDR3 protein. The table shows fewer than 850,000 distinct CDR3 sequences, with roughly 27% occurring only once. Remarks on this clonotype: Its target is unknown.

The CDR3 length is 15 residues. The germline V gene encodes CDR1 SGHRS and CDR2 YFSETQ. Trimming removed 4 bases at V and 3 bases at J, with 13 bases between. This sequence joins TRBV5-1 and TRBJ2-2; TRBD1 is a possible D gene (6 bases). This sequence was found in a girl between 5 and 17 years old with multiple sclerosis. Sequencing was done on a sample of blood. CDR3 nucleotides: TGCGCCAGCAGCCCCAGATGGACAGACACCGGGGAGCTGTTTTTT. Residues: CASSPRWTDTGELFF.